This passage covers 17 T cell receptor beta chains from one sample sequenced in a study of CD8+CD57+ T cells in acquired aplastic anemia. Genomic DNA was employed as the template in profiling TCR beta VDJ and CDR3. Each CDR3 protein is one row after TCRdb ran MiXCR on the reads. This sample carries hundreds of thousands of distinct CDR3 sequences, 25% to 40% of them seen once, and the ten largest clones take 0.75% to 0.95%. Sequencing involved patients with CD8+CD57+ cell expansion previously shown by flow cytometry. Sequencing input: sorted CD4+, CD8+, or CD8+CD57+ T cells (not recorded which) from PBMCs. All receptors derive from a human donor with aplastic anemia.

This clonotype has a handful of counts. This CDR3 is CASSYRESNQPQHF. The CDR3 DNA is TGTGCCAGCAGTTACAGGGAAAGCAATCAGCCCCAGCATTTT. The rearrangement joins TRBV6-5 to TRBJ1-5; D not resolved. The V end lost 2 bases, the J end lost 1 base, and 6 bases lay between the germline ends. The germline V gene has CDR1 MNHEY and CDR2 SVGAGI. CDR3 length: 14 residues.

V gene TRBV12-3 or TRBV12-4 combines with J gene TRBJ2-7; D tentatively fits TRBD1 or TRBD2 (5 bases each). Trimming pared 2 bases from V and 6 bases from J, leaving 8 bases between. The CDR3 sequence is 12 residues long. The CDR3 sequence is CASSLMGVEQYF. In DNA form, the CDR3 reads TGTGCCAGCAGTTTAATGGGGGTCGAGCAGTACTTC.

In this sample, this clonotype turned up a few times. The V gene is TRBV19, the J gene TRBJ2-2, with a weak D call TRBD1 (5 bases). V was clipped by 2 bases and J by 6 bases, with 13 bases between them. This CDR3 contains 15 residues. Germline CDR1 LNHDA, CDR2 SQIVND (reference sequence). CDR3 residues: CASSIILQAAGELFF. The DNA for the CDR3 is TGTGCCAGTAGTATAATTCTACAGGCCGCCGGGGAGCTGTTTTTT.

This chain uses TRBV7-2 with TRBJ1-4, with a tentative D call TRBD1 (6 bases). Germline V lookup: CDR1 SGHTA, CDR2 FQGNSA. The CDR3 contains 12 residues. V lost 7 bases and J lost 10, with 13 bases in between. The CDR3 loop reads CASTEGGTKLFF. The CDR3 DNA reads as TGTGCCAGCACTGAGGGGGGGACAAAACTGTTTTTT. The complete variable domain, with remaining parts taken from reference TRBV7-2 and TRBJ1-4, reads GAGVSQSPSNKVTEKGKDVELRCDPISGHTALYWYRQSLGQGLEFLIYFQGNSAPDKSGLPSDRFSAERTGGSVSTLTIQRTQQEDSAVYLCASTEGGTKLFFGSGTQLSVL.

J is TRBJ2-3 and V is TRBV5-1, with D unresolved. The germline V gene has CDR1 SGHRS and CDR2 YFSETQ. V was shortened by 1 base and J by 1 base, with 13 bases between the two germline ends. CDR3 length: 16 amino acids. The CDR3 bases are TGCGCCAGCAGCTTGCCTCCCGGGTTACGCACAGATACGCAGTATTTT. It codes for CASSLPPGLRTDTQYF.

This clonotype was recorded a few times. One end of the junction does not line up with germline, which may come from a read error. CDR3 protein: CASSSSGRIWGVF. CDR3 nucleotides: TGTGCCAGCAGCTCTAGCGGGAGGATCTGGGGGGTCTTC. V and J are TRBV7-9 and TRBJ2-1; 11 nucleotides line up with TRBD2. Germline-derived CDR1 and CDR2 are SEHNR and FQNEAQ (reference sequence). The CDR3 is 13 residues long.

This clonotype is a singleton in its sample. CDR3 DNA sequence: TGTGCCAGCAGTCACGGACCGAACTATGGCTACACCTTC. Residues: CASSHGPNYGYTF. The chain employs TRBV7-2 and TRBJ1-2; D not certain. Germline lookup yields CDR1 SGHTA and CDR2 FQGNSA. The CDR3 length is 13 residues. Deletions cut 6 bases from V and 2 bases from J, with 10 bases between.

Turning to this clonotype: A read error may account for a junction end that differs from germline. The V and J genes are TRBV24-1 and TRBJ2-2; 9 bases map to TRBD1. This CDR3 contains 16 residues. Germline lookup yields CDR1 KGHDR and CDR2 SFDVKD. The CDR3 coding sequence is TGTGCCAGCAGTTACGAGGGACAGGGTAACACCGGGGAGCTGTTTTTT. Encoded protein: CASSYEGQGNTGELFF.

This clonotype was counted at least ten times. The genes are TRBV20-1 and TRBJ1-5; no clear D. Between the trimmed V and J ends, which lost 2 bases and 2 bases, there was a span of 7 bases. The CDR3 has 13 amino acids. Germline V gene lookup returns CDR1 DFQATT and CDR2 SNEGSKA (reference sequence). CDR3 DNA: TGCAGTGCTAGACTCGTGGGCAATCAGCCCCAGCATTTT. The encoded protein is CSARLVGNQPQHF.

On this clonotype itself: A clone one base away is much larger, so this may be a read error. This chain links TRBV24-1 with TRBJ2-3; tentative D call: TRBD1 (6 bases). The CDR3 is 13 amino acids. Trimming removed 4 bases at V and 7 bases at J, with 11 bases between. The germline V gene has CDR1 KGHDR and CDR2 SFDVKD. The CDR3 nucleotides are TGTGCCACCAGTGACTTTAGGGGGTATACGCAGTATTTT. Amino acids: CATSDFRGYTQYF.

This clonotype was seen at least ten times. The V and J genes are TRBV6-4 and TRBJ1-3; D uncertain. The CDR3 is 16 amino acids. Germline values: CDR1 MRHNA, CDR2 SNTAGT. V was clipped by 0 bases and J by 4 bases, with 13 bases between them. CDR3: CASSDSSLGSGNTIYF. The CDR3 DNA sequence: TGTGCCAGCAGTGACTCGTCATTGGGTTCCGGAAACACCATATATTTT.

A remark on this clonotype: A much more abundant neighbour one base away suggests this may be a read error. As the CDR3 is not closed by the conserved phenylalanine or tryptophan, this likely results from a read error. The CDR3 region has the DNA TGTGCCAGCAAGGAGACGGATAATTCACCCCTCCACTCT. Protein sequence: CASKETDNSPLHS. The chain employs TRBV24-1 and TRBJ1-6; D gene ambiguous. This CDR3 is 13 amino acids long. The germline CDR1 and CDR2 sequences are KGHDR and SFDVKD. V was shortened by 11 bases and J by 5 bases, with 12 bases between the two germline ends.

This clonotype came up many times. V gene TRBV19 combines with J gene TRBJ1-1; unclear D gene. The germline V and J ends were trimmed by 2 bases and 3 bases, with 7 bases remaining between them. The germline V gene has CDR1 LNHDA and CDR2 SQIVND (reference sequence). The CDR3 contains 13 residues. The CDR3 region has the DNA TGTGCCAGTAGTATAAGGGCGGACACTGAAGCTTTCTTT. Translated: CASSIRADTEAFF.

This clonotype was recorded many times. This rearrangement joins TRBV19 to TRBJ2-5; TRBD1 matches 9 bases. From germline, CDR1 is LNHDA and CDR2 SQIVND (reference sequence). J gave up 4 bases and V 5 bases, and 11 bases lay outside the gene matches. This CDR3 comprises 16 residues. This chain's CDR3 is CASSPGTGQQGETQYF. CDR3 DNA: TGTGCCAGTAGTCCTGGGACAGGGCAGCAGGGAGAGACCCAGTACTTC.

This chain uses TRBV7-3 with TRBJ2-7; TRBD1 agrees at 10 bases. The CDR3 is 16 residues long. V was pared by 5 bases and J by 7 bases, with 14 bases of the junction left unmatched. Germline V lookup: CDR1 SGHTA, CDR2 FQGTGA. The CDR3 DNA follows: TGTGCCAGCAGCCTACGAGGAGACAGGGGGCCCAATGAGCAGTACTTC. Translation gives CASSLRGDRGPNEQYF.

This clonotype was counted only a few times. The chain has TRBV20-1 and TRBJ2-5; 12 nucleotides line up with TRBD2. Germline CDR1 reads DFQATT; CDR2 reads SNEGSKA (reference sequence). This CDR3 has 15 residues. V was pared by 3 bases and J by 5 bases, with 7 bases of the junction left unmatched. The CDR3 region has the DNA TGCAGTGCTAGGCACCTAGCGGGAGGGCCCGAGACCCAGTACTTC. This encodes CSARHLAGGPETQYF.

The chain recombines TRBV25-1 with TRBJ2-1, with 10 bases aligning to TRBD1. Trimming cost V 6 bases and J 4 bases; bases outside gene matches: 9. This CDR3 has 16 residues. In germline, CDR1 is MGHDK, CDR2 SYGVNS. CDR3 coding DNA: TGTGCCAGCAGGTCGGTTTCGGGACAGGGGTACAATGAGCAGTTCTTC. It codes for CASRSVSGQGYNEQFF.